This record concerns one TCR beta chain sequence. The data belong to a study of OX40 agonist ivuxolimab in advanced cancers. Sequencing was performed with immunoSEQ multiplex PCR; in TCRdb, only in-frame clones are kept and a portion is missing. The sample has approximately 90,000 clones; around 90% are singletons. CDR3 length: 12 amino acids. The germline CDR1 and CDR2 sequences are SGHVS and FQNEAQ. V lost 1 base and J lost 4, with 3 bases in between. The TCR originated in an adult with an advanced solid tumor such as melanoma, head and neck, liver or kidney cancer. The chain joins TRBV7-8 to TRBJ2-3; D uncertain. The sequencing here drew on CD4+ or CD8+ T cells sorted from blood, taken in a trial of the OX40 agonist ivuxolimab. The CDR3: CASSLVADTQYF. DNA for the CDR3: TGTGCCAGCAGCTTAGTGGCAGATACGCAGTATTTT.